This T cell receptor beta chain was sequenced during a study of blood T cells in healthy people across ages (dated by TCRdb to about 2015). Looking at the study overall: In model experiments, roughly one uniquely barcoded TCR beta cDNA molecule per two T cells was captured by template switching. Using deep sequencing normalized with unique cDNA molecular identifiers, the study measured how TCR beta repertoire diversity changes with age. Donors were grouped into four age groups: young (average 16 years), middle-aged (39), aged (about 60) and long-lived (about 89). Using the same blood draw, the study looked at two additional independent replicas of 1 million unique cDNA reads for two donors, one aged 18 to 30 and the other aged 80 or older. What the authors observed across the whole study: As age increased, observed TCR beta diversity per million T cells dropped in a roughly linear way, and a significant reduction was already evident by age 40. Total diversity estimates from one million sequenced T cells were considered lower bounds and underestimates. The percentage of naive T cells measured by flow cytometry correlated strongly with observed TCR beta diversity. Compared with the aged group, more naive CD4+ T cells, fewer expanded clones and increased TCR diversity were shown by the long-lived group, suggesting age selection. The CMV infection status of donors was not known, potentially confounding age-related changes in expanded clonotypes. Because profiling used bulk unsorted PBMCs, naive and antigen-experienced compartments could not be compared conclusively.

The library came from 5' RACE. The sequencer was an Illumina HiSeq 2500. The second PCR ran for roughly 7 to 12 cycles and used a J-beta primer mix along with a sample-barcoded 5' primer. Each TCR beta cDNA molecule received a unique molecular identifier from a template-switch 5' adaptor carrying 12 random nucleotides. Each sample yielded at least 3 million CDR3-containing paired-end reads. First-strand cDNA was synthesized from all RNA with the Mint cDNA synthesis kit, primed by a TRBC-specific oligonucleotide. Following uracil-DNA glycosylase treatment, all cDNA underwent a first 18-cycle PCR with the universal primers M1SS and BC2_uni_R. Turning to the authors' computational methods: For normalization, 1 million high-quality reads, each with a distinct molecular identifier, were randomly selected from each sample. Instead of being binned into consensus sequences, reads that shared molecular identifiers were thrown out. MiTCR, with a Q25 quality threshold and the strictest error-elimination algorithm, was used for CDR3 identification, clonotype clustering and error correction. A nonparametric unseen species model with Euler transformation was used to estimate lower-bound total TCR beta diversity. The public sequencing data were trimmed at Q25 with fastp and processed into clonotypes with MiXCR by TCRdb, which kept only in-frame beta chains. Rows merge per CDR3 protein into single entries with the most common DNA and genes. Clone size and V and J calls follow TCRdb, not the original study. For this sample there are approximately 800,000 distinct CDR3 sequences; 20% to 30% appear just once. Around 3% of the sample comes from the top ten.

The 40 or so donors, aged roughly 6 to 95 years, were systemically healthy Caucasian individuals from Russia. Each donor gave approximately 9.4 milliliters of peripheral blood, drawn into EDTA-treated Vacutainer tubes. Ficoll-Paque density-gradient centrifugation was used to isolate PBMCs, with at least 6 million obtained per sample. Trizol reagent was used to extract total RNA from the PBMCs, yielding at least 5 micrograms per sample. For every donor, an aliquot of PBMCs went through flow cytometry to measure the percentages of naive CD45RAhigh/CD27high T cells. The table lists this clonotype with a few counts. What this receptor recognizes is not known. No base quality values were provided; no much bigger clone lies one nucleotide off. This same sample was also part of a study on T cells of mothers and their children. The second source states: Donors were nine systemically healthy Caucasian individuals: three mothers and their six children. cDNA synthesis consumed the entire amount of extracted RNA, loaded at 1.5 ug RNA in each 15 ul reaction. Sample barcodes and 2-4 random nucleotides were added via the M1S primer in the second PCR. Each mother yielded over 9.5 million TCR beta CDR3 reads and each child some 3 million reads. TCR recombination output is similarly shaped by thymic selection in related and unrelated pairs, with a minor effect exerted by inherited differences. Related mother-child pairs always showed normalized repertoire overlap that was slightly higher than in unrelated mother-child pairs, though the difference was never significant. No persistent microchimeric T cell clones were detected, at a sensitivity of 80 to 100 clones per million clonotypes. In the study, deep NGS was used to compare the TCR beta repertoires of mothers and children, and features distinguishing related mother-child pairs from unrelated individuals were sought. On average, the children were 11 +/- 4 years old, while the mothers were 40 +/- 4 years old. After adapter ligation with NEBNext reagents, the libraries were sequenced on Illumina HiSeq 2000 with 100+100 nt paired-end reads. To prevent cross-contamination, the mother and child libraries were prepared a month apart and were sequenced in separate runs. Each donor had between 500,000 and 2,000,000 distinct TCR beta clonotypes identified. Naive TCR beta clonotypes were estimated from low-frequency clonotypes matched to each donor's FACS-determined naive share, without sorting.

This TCR derives from a boy aged 10-17 years in good health. The sample comprised blood.

In nucleotides, the sequence is TGTGCCAGCAGCTTGTTCCCTAGCTCCTACGAGCAGTACTTC. It translates to CASSLFPSSYEQYF. This sequence uses TRBV7-9 and TRBJ2-1; no confident D gene assignment can be made. The assigned J gene may be wrong: the sequence end matches TRBJ2-7 better. The CDR3 goes from the cysteine to the phenylalanine over 14 residues. The entry retains the CDR3 DNA only, 42 bases that are in frame from base 1. The germline V gene (reference sequence) supplies CDR1 SEHNR and CDR2 FQNEAQ.